In its sample, the clone carrying this T cell receptor beta chain was seen a few times. The CDR3 is made up of 19 amino acids. Germline-derived CDR1 and CDR2 are SGHDN and FVKESK. J gave up 8 bases and V 3 bases, and 22 bases lay outside the gene matches. Measured with immunoSEQ multiplex PCR; TCRdb has only the in-frame clones, and not every one. The table includes 70,000 to 85,000 clones, about 91% detected once. The data belong to a study of T cell changes during pregnancy in multiple sclerosis. The TCR comes from a female donor with multiple sclerosis, enrolled in a pregnancy study. The sequences come from peripheral blood, collected before pregnancy. V and J are TRBV14 and TRBJ2-1, with 7 positions matching TRBD1. The CDR3 DNA is TGTGCCAGCAGCCATCCCACAGACCTTTCGCTGACAGGGTCCGATGAGCAGTTCTTC. This codes for CASSHPTDLSLTGSDEQFF.